This TCR beta chain was sequenced for a study of blood T cell repertoires in COVID-19. Study context: There were acute and convalescent COVID-19 samples, and they came from the United States, Italy and Spain. From T cells, B-cell-depleted T cells, or PBMCs came the material, which was cDNA or gDNA.

The CDR3 totals 14 residues. The V and J ends lost 7 bases and 1 base respectively, with 14 bases between them. Germline assignment: CDR1 SGHRS and CDR2 YFSETQ. In the authors' methods: The authors estimated nucleated cell counts from reference gene primer amplification. Sequencing was performed with immunoSEQ multiplex PCR; in TCRdb, only in-frame clones are kept and a portion is missing. V and J calls and clone size are given by that table; D and trimming were obtained from the DNA. The data show about 160,000 clones, roughly 80% seen once. V and J are TRBV5-1 and TRBJ2-5, with a possible D match to TRBD2 (5 bases). Source material: peripheral blood. This receptor was identified in a man aged 55 to 69 with acute or convalescent COVID-19. CDR3 bases: TGCGCCAGCTCCCAAGGGCGGGCCCAAGAGACCCAGTACTTC. This codes for CASSQGRAQETQYF.